The source of this TCR beta chain is a study of graft-versus-host responses after intestinal transplantation. By share, this clone ranks as large. TCRdb keeps only in-frame clones here, not all; method: immunoSEQ multiplex PCR. In the table there are roughly 19,000 clones, around three quarters of which are singletons. Graft samples were processed, releasing intraepithelial and lamina propria lymphocytes. This CDR3 spans 13 amino acids. CDR1 and CDR2 from the germline V gene are MNHEY and SMNVEV (reference sequence). V was cut by 3 bases and J by 8 bases, with 14 bases left in between. This specimen consisted of ileum tissue, obtained around 20 days after intestinal transplant. V is TRBV27 and J is TRBJ2-7; a weak D match, TRBD2 (5 bases). This TCR came from a human patient who received an intestinal transplant, so some T cells may come from the graft donor. The CDR3 reads CASSFPGLQKQYF. The CDR3 nucleotides read TGTGCCAGCAGTTTTCCCGGACTCCAAAAGCAGTACTTC.